Listed here is a single T cell receptor (beta chain). This entry belongs to a study of shared T cell receptors in the human thymus. TCRdb keeps only in-frame clones here, not all; method: immunoSEQ multiplex PCR. The sample has approximately 490,000 clones, around 82% seen once. The same sample was also used in a study of human thymus T cells. That work states: During corrective heart surgery, resections were taken, and the thymus tissue came from them.

This TCR derives from a boy less than two years old with a congenital heart defect. The sequencing sample was made of thymocytes.

This CDR3 is CASSATGDEAFF. In DNA form, the CDR3 reads TGTGCCAGTAGTGCCACAGGGGATGAAGCTTTCTTT. The V and J genes are TRBV19 and TRBJ1-1; 7 bases map to TRBD1. Germline V CDR1 and CDR2: LNHDA, SQIVND (reference sequence). The CDR3 runs to 12 residues. Germline trimming cut 5 bases from V and 7 bases from J; bases unmatched to any gene: 4.